The rows below give T cell receptor beta chains drawn from one sample of a study of cytotoxic CD8 clonotypes in ibrutinib-treated CLL. The table came from immunoSEQ multiplex PCR; TCRdb's copy has only in-frame clones and leaves some out. The sample lists 40,000 or so clones; around 70% were seen once. The sequenced sample was PBMCs, obtained at disease progression, from a patient treated with ibrutinib. These receptors originate from a human donor with chronic lymphocytic leukemia. The conserved cysteine and the conserved F or W are not part of the CDR3 here.

V gene: TRBV2; CDR3 protein: ASTRAGGPSAQY
V gene: TRBV7-9; CDR3 protein: ASSSGIGYT
V gene: TRBV19; CDR3 protein: ASSPDGGSGANVLT
V gene: TRBV7-2; CDR3 protein: ASSLGGDYEQY
V gene: TRBV9; CDR3 protein: ASSVEWGDYEQY
V gene: TRBV7-9; CDR3 protein: ASSDWTANNYGYT
V gene: TRBV6-5; CDR3 protein: ASQPWTGLSYEQY
V gene: TRBV11-2; CDR3 protein: ASSLEGPLADTQY
V gene: TRBV27; CDR3 protein: ASSLGSGQQETQY
V gene: TRBV29-1; CDR3 protein: SVVQGNNSPLH
V gene: TRBV10-3; CDR3 protein: AIKGGSSYNEQF
V gene: TRBV6-4; CDR3 protein: ASSEGGETEAF
V gene: TRBV5-6; CDR3 protein: ASSFQPGQGDYGYT
V gene: TRBV5-4; CDR3 protein: ASSFTGLNNEQF
V gene: TRBV19; CDR3 protein: ASRPAIAGGTHTDTQY
V gene: TRBV5-1; CDR3 protein: ASSLLAGGPNEQF
V gene: TRBV7-6; CDR3 protein: ASSPGLVLSGEQY
V gene: TRBV18; CDR3 protein: ASSPEIGQAH
V gene: TRBV27; CDR3 protein: ASYDVSNTGELF
V gene: TRBV27; CDR3 protein: ASGLNNGNTIY
V gene: TRBV13; CDR3 protein: ASSLDASEAF
V gene: TRBV18; CDR3 protein: ASSPQQLNTGELF
V gene: TRBV18; CDR3 protein: ASSPSAGGGNSPLH
V gene: TRBV6-6; CDR3 protein: ASSWGVTDTQY
V gene: TRBV29-1; CDR3 protein: SVRGRGLSYEQY
V gene: TRBV30; CDR3 protein: AWRPGRGNTEAF
V gene: TRBV7-2; CDR3 protein: ASTPGSGDTQY
V gene: TRBV28; CDR3 protein: ASSFRTGNSGANVLT
V gene: TRBV5-1; CDR3 protein: ASTTGAQGVNTEAF
V gene: TRBV2; CDR3 protein: APAGIWSDTQY
V gene: TRBV28; CDR3 protein: ASSYQGQETQY
V gene: TRBV27; CDR3 protein: ASSLSGGMEAF
V gene: TRBV7-2; CDR3 protein: ASSAVAGGTETQY
V gene: TRBV7-8; CDR3 protein: ASSFLYEQY
V gene: TRBV4-1; CDR3 protein: ASSPWTRGGNTEAF
V gene: TRBV27; CDR3 protein: ASSLIGAGAPLN
V gene: TRBV5-4; CDR3 protein: ASQPDSAYNEQF